This T cell receptor (beta chain) was identified during a study of T-cell memory formation after mild COVID-19 (dated by TCRdb to the early 2020s). About the investigation overall: TCR sequence clusters from the two donors were largely donor specific. T-cell clones expanding and contracting after mild COVID-19 in a couple of donors were tracked by longitudinal TCRalpha and TCRbeta repertoire sequencing. Two young, previously healthy adult volunteers, one female and one male, were included in the cohort.

On the study overall, not on this receptor specifically: Some responding clones were detected in pre-infection memory, suggesting pre-existing cross-reactive memory T cells joined the SARS-CoV-2 response. Whether the second-wave clones peaking on day 37 were SARS-CoV-2 specific was not confirmed. Only a couple of mild cases were covered in the study, and larger cohorts including severe cases with pre-infection samples were considered necessary. Balanced CD4/CD8 phenotypes were observed for clones contracting from day 15 to 85, whereas a bias towards CD4+ was observed for a second wave of clones expanding from day 15 to 37. Contracting CD4+ clones turned up mainly in the CM and EM memory subsets, whereas EMRA was where CD8+ clones were enriched.

On this clonotype itself: Its antigen is unknown. Per-nucleotide qualities are absent, and no much larger clonotype sits a single base away.

Ficoll-Paque density gradient centrifugation was used to isolate PBMCs. Taken from the germline V gene, the CDR1 and CDR2 loops are SGHRS and YFSETQ. Trimming removed 4 bases from V and 0 bases from J; the gene matches leave 12 bases unexplained. The CDR3 runs 18 residues from the cysteine to the phenylalanine. The kept DNA is CDR3 alone, 54 bases in frame from the first base. Sequencing instrument: Illumina NovaSeq 6000. cDNA libraries for TCRalpha and TCRbeta were prepared by 5'RACE using constant-segment primers, with sample barcodes and unique molecular identifiers added. RNA was extracted from every sample with Trizol reagent. Amplification of the libraries took two PCR steps, and the second step added a second sample barcode plus Illumina TruSeq adapters. The libraries were sequenced on an Illumina NovaSeq using 2 x 150 bp paired-end reads. On the study's bioinformatics: Demultiplexing of reads and collapsing into UMI-guided consensus sequences were performed with migec v1.2.7. Using mixcr v2.1.11, the UMI consensuses were aligned to TRA and TRB V and J templates and assembled into clonotypes. Clonotypes were classified as expanded or contracted when called significant by both edgeR and NoisET, with noise models trained on biological replicates. edgeR calls used a false discovery rate-adjusted p below 0.01 and a log2 fold-change threshold of 1. As an exploratory analysis of dynamics, PCA with hierarchical clustering was applied to max-normalized trajectories of the 1000 most abundant clonotypes. Separately sequenced CD4+ and CD8+ repertoires were used to assign the CD4 or CD8 phenotype of responding clones. TCRdb reran the public reads through fastp at Q25 and MiXCR, keeping productive beta chains. Rows merge per CDR3 protein into single entries with the most common DNA and genes. None of the V and J calls come from the authors' own analysis; TCRdb made them. The sample table records 150,000 or so distinct CDR3 sequences; 14% of these occur just once. Of the sample, 11% to 15% is held by the ten largest clones.

This chain joins TRBV5-1 to TRBJ1-1, with TRBD1 identical over 10 junction bases. The clonotype was recovered from an adult woman who had mild COVID-19 (a few samples of this study predate the infection). The sample titles of this study are shuffled in the database, so cell type and time point are left out; the donor was told from shared clones. The source material was PBMCs or a T cell subset sorted from them (not recorded which). CDR3 sequence: CASSRNPGQGPLNTEAFF. The DNA sequence reads TGCGCCAGCAGCAGAAACCCGGGACAGGGGCCGCTGAACACTGAAGCTTTCTTT.